A selection of T cell receptor beta chains follows, all from one sample in a study of blood T cell repertoires in COVID-19. TCRdb keeps only in-frame clones here, not all; method: immunoSEQ multiplex PCR. Among under 150,000 clones listed, less than 90% were seen once. Sequencing used PBMCs or T cells enriched from blood (not recorded which). These TCRs come from a woman in her forties or fifties who had recovered from COVID-19. Both conserved end residues are part of each CDR3. The order of the fields is D gene, J gene, V gene, clone size, CDR3 protein, CDR3 DNA. A D gene is named only where the DNA matches it firmly. Clone size is shown for a subset of rows, as once, few, many or a class of expanded clone.

>TRBD1|TRBJ1-2|TRBV6-5|.
CASKPRTGSNYGYTF
TGTGCCAGCAAACCCCGGACAGGGTCTAACTATGGCTACACCTTC
>.|TRBJ2-5|TRBV2|few
CASSVQSKTQYF
TGTGCCAGCAGTGTACAATCCAAGACCCAGTACTTC
>TRBD1|TRBJ1-6|TRBV18|.
CASSPREGANSPLHF
TGTGCCAGCTCACCACGCGAGGGGGCAAATTCACCCCTCCACTTT
>.|TRBJ1-2|TRBV3-1/TRBV3-2|.
CATTPGTTLHGYTF
TGTGCCACCACCCCGGGGACTACTCTGCATGGCTACACCTTC
>.|TRBJ1-2|TRBV30|.
CAWSWARQDGYTF
TGTGCCTGGAGTTGGGCCCGTCAAGATGGCTACACCTTC
>TRBD1|TRBJ1-2|TRBV28|.
CASRGGQNYGYTF
TGTGCCAGCAGGGGGGGACAGAACTATGGCTACACCTTC
>.|TRBJ2-2|TRBV6-2/TRBV6-3|.
CASSYPQAGRLSTGELFF
TGTGCCAGCAGTTACCCCCAGGCGGGCCGCCTATCCACCGGGGAGCTGTTTTTT
>.|TRBJ1-3|TRBV9|.
CASSVEEANTIYF
TGTGCCAGCAGCGTAGAAGAAGCTAACACCATATATTTT
>TRBD1|TRBJ2-7|TRBV27|.
CASSPGDSYAQYF
TGTGCCAGCAGTCCCGGGGACAGCTATGCGCAGTACTTC
>TRBD1|TRBJ2-6|TRBV3-1/TRBV3-2|.
CASSRKRQGAVGANVLTF
TGTGCCAGCAGCCGAAAGAGACAGGGGGCGGTTGGGGCCAACGTCCTGACTTTC
>.|TRBJ1-1|TRBV19|.
CASRDTTTHFSITEAFF
TGTGCCAGTAGGGACACAACAACCCACTTCTCTATCACTGAAGCTTTCTTT
>TRBD2|TRBJ2-7|TRBV4-3|.
CASSLTSGGYYEQYF
TGCGCCAGCAGCCTAACTAGCGGGGGATACTACGAGCAGTACTTC
>.|TRBJ2-7|TRBV30|.
CAWSGGVYEQYF
TGTGCCTGGAGTGGCGGCGTCTACGAGCAGTACTTC
>TRBD2|TRBJ2-5|TRBV11-2|.
CASSLDGLRGGQETQYF
TGTGCCAGCAGCTTAGACGGGCTGCGGGGGGGCCAAGAGACCCAGTACTTC
>TRBD1|TRBJ2-2|TRBV19|.
CASSTAGTGHGELFF
TGTGCCAGTAGTACAGCCGGGACAGGGCACGGGGAGCTGTTTTTT
>.|TRBJ2-7|TRBV18|.
CASSRDRSDYEQYF
TGTGCCAGCTCACGCGACAGGTCGGACTACGAGCAGTACTTC
>TRBD1|TRBJ2-7|TRBV9|.
CASSPGQGRWEQYF
TGTGCCAGCAGCCCCGGACAGGGCCGGTGGGAGCAGTACTTC
>.|TRBJ1-6|TRBV5-1|.
CASSPRDTGDSPLHF
TGCGCCAGCAGCCCCCGGGACACGGGCGATTCACCCCTCCACTTT
>TRBD1|TRBJ2-7|TRBV7-6|.
CASSAQTGPRIYEQYF
TGTGCCAGCAGCGCGCAGACAGGGCCTCGAATTTACGAGCAGTACTTC
>TRBD1|TRBJ2-1|TRBV7-9|.
CASGQGNNEQFF
TGTGCCAGTGGACAGGGCAACAATGAGCAGTTCTTC
>.|TRBJ1-2|TRBV6-1|.
CASSEALGDMLNYGYTF
TGTGCCAGCAGTGAAGCGCTGGGGGACATGCTTAACTATGGCTACACCTTC
>.|TRBJ2-2|TRBV7-6|.
CASSLDTYTGELFF
TGTGCCAGCAGCTTGGACACATACACCGGGGAGCTGTTTTTT
>TRBD2|TRBJ2-1|TRBV7-2|.
CASSLMGLAGRNEQFF
TGTGCCAGCAGCTTAATGGGACTAGCGGGGAGGAATGAGCAGTTCTTC
>TRBD1|TRBJ1-3|TRBV30|.
CAWSAPPGTGYGNTIYF
TGTGCCTGGAGTGCCCCTCCCGGGACAGGGTACGGAAACACCATATATTTT
>.|TRBJ2-7|TRBV20-1|.
CSASIYSYEQYF
TGCAGTGCTAGTATTTACTCCTACGAGCAGTACTTC
>TRBD1|TRBJ1-6|TRBV3-1/TRBV3-2|.
CASSHSGGQGASPLHF
TGTGCCAGCAGCCACTCGGGGGGACAGGGAGCTTCACCCCTCCACTTT
>TRBD1|TRBJ1-2|TRBV5-5|.
CASSLIQGNYGYTF
TGTGCCAGCAGCTTAATACAGGGGAACTATGGCTACACCTTC
>TRBD2|TRBJ2-3|TRBV7-2|.
CASSSRGAIDTQYF
TGTGCCAGCAGCTCGCGGGGGGCCATAGATACGCAGTATTTT
>TRBD1|TRBJ1-6|TRBV7-2|.
CASSLARRTGLGNSPLHF
TGTGCCAGCAGCTTAGCGCGCAGGACAGGGTTAGGGAATTCACCCCTCCACTTT